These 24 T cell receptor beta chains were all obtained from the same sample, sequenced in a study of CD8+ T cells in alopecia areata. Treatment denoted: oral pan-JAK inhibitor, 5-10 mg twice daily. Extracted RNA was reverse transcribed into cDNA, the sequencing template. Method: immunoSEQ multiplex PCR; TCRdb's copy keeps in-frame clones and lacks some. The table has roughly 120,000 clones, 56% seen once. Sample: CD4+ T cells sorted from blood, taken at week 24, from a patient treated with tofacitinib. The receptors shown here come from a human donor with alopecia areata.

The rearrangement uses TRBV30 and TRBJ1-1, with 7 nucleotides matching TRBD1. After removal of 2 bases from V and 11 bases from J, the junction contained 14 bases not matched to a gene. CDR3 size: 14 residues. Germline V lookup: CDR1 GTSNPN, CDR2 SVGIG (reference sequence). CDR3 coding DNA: TGTGCCTGGAGTTCATTTTCGGGAACAGGGGAGGCTTTCTTT. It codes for CAWSSFSGTGEAFF.

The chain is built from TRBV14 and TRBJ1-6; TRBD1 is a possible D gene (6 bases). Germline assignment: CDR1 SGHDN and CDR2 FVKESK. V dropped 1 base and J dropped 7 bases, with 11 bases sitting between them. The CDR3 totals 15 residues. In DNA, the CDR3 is TGTGCCAGCAGCCAAGTCAGGGGCCGGAATTCACCCCTCCACTTT. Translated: CASSQVRGRNSPLHF.

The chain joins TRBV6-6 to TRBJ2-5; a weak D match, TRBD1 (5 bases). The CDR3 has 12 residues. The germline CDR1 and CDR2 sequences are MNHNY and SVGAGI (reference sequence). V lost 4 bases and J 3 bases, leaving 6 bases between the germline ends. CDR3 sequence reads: CASSWGKETQYF. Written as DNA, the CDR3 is TGTGCCAGCAGTTGGGGCAAAGAGACCCAGTACTTC.

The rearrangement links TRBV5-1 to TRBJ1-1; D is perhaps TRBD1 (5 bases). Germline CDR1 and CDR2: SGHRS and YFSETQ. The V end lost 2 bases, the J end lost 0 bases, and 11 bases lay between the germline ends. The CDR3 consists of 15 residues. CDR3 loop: CASSFAGGVNTEAFF. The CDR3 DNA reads TGCGCCAGCAGCTTCGCAGGAGGGGTGAACACTGAAGCTTTCTTT.

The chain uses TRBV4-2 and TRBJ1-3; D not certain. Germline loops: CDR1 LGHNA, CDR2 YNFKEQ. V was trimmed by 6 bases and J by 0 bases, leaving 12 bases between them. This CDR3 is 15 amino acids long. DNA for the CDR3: TGTGCCAGCAGTTCAGAGGGCAGCTCTGGAAACACCATATATTTT. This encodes CASSSEGSSGNTIYF.

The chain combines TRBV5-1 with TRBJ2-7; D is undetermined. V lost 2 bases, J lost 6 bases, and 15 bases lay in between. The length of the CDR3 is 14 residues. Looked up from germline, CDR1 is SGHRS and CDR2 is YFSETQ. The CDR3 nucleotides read TGCGCCAGCAGCTTTAACCCAACTCCTTCCGAGCAGTACTTC. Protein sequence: CASSFNPTPSEQYF.

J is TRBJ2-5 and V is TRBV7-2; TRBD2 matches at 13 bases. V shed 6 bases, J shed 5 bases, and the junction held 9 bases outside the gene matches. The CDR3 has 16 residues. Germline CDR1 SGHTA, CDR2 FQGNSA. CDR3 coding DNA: TGTGCCAGCAGTAGTAGACTAGCGGGGGGCGGGGAGACCCAGTACTTC. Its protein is CASSSRLAGGGETQYF. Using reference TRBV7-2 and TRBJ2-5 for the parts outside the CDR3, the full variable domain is GAGVSQSPSNKVTEKGKDVELRCDPISGHTALYWYRQSLGQGLEFLIYFQGNSAPDKSGLPSDRFSAERTGGSVSTLTIQRTQQEDSAVYLCASSSRLAGGGETQYFGPGTRLLVL.

The CDR3 DNA reads as TGTGCCAGCAGCTCGACAGGTTCTAGCACAGATACGCAGTATTTT. Its protein product is CASSSTGSSTDTQYF. The chain couples TRBV7-3 to TRBJ2-3; maybe TRBD1 (6 bases). Per the germline V gene, CDR1 is SGHTA and CDR2 is FQGTGA. Trimming removed 4 bases at V and 0 bases at J, with 11 bases between. This CDR3 comprises 15 residues.

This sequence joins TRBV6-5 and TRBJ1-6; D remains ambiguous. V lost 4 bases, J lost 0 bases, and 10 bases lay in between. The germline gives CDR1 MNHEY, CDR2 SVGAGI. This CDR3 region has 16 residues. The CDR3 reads CASSFGYSSYNSPLHF. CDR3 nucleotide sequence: TGTGCCAGCAGTTTCGGCTACAGCTCCTATAATTCACCCCTCCACTTT.

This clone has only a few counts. CDR3 sequence reads: CATSRALGQGNAEAFF. CDR3 nucleotides: TGTGCCACCAGCAGGGCTCTTGGACAGGGTAACGCTGAAGCTTTCTTT. The chain employs TRBV15 and TRBJ1-1, with 8 positions matching TRBD1. CDR3 length: 16 residues. Looked up from germline, CDR1 is LNHNV and CDR2 is YYDKDF (reference sequence). The ends lost 3 bases at V and 6 bases at J; junction bases unmatched: 12.

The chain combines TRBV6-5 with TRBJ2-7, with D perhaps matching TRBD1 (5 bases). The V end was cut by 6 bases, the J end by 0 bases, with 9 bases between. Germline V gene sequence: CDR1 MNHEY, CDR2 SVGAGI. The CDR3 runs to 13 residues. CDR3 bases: TGTGCCAGCAGGCAGGGATTCTCCTACGAGCAGTACTTC. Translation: CASRQGFSYEQYF.

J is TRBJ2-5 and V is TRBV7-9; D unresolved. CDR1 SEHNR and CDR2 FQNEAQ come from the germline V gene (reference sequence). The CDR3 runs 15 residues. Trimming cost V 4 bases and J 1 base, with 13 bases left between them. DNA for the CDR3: TGTGCCAGCAGCTCCATTGGTGGGGTCCAAGAGACCCAGTACTTC. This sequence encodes CASSSIGGVQETQYF.

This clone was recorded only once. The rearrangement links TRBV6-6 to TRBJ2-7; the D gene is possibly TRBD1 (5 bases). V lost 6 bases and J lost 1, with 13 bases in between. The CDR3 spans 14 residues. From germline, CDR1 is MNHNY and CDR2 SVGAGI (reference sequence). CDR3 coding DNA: TGTGCCAGCAGAGATACAGGACCATCCTACGAGCAGTACTTC. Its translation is CASRDTGPSYEQYF.

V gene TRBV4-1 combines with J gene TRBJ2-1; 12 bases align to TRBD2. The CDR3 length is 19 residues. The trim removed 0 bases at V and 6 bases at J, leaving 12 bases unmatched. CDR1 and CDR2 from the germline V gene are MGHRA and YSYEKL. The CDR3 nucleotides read TGCGCCAGCAGCCAAGATCCACCCCGTACTAGCGGGGGGTTCAATGAGCAGTTCTTC. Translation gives CASSQDPPRTSGGFNEQFF.

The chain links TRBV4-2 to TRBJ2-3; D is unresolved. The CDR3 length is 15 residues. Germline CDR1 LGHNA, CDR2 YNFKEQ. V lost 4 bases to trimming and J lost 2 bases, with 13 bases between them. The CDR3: CASSPSGLNTDTQYF. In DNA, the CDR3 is TGTGCCAGCAGCCCCTCGGGCTTGAACACAGATACGCAGTATTTT.

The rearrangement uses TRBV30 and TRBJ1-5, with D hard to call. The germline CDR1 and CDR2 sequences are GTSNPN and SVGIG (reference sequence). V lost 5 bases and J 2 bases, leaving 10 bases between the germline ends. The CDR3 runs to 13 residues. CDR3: CAWGGRGNQPQHF. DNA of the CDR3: TGTGCCTGGGGCGGAAGGGGCAATCAGCCCCAGCATTTT.

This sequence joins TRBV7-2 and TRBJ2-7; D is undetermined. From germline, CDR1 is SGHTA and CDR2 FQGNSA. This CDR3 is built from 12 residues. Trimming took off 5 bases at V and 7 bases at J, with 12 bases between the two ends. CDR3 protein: CASSRPGREQYF. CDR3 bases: TGTGCCAGCAGCAGACCCGGTAGAGAGCAGTACTTC.

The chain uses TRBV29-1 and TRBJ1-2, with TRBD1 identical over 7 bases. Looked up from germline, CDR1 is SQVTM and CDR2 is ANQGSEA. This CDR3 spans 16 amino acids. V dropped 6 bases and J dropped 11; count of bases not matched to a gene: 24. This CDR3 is CSVERQGRPTPKGYTF. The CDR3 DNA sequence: TGCAGCGTGGAGCGACAGGGACGTCCTACCCCCAAAGGTTACACCTTC. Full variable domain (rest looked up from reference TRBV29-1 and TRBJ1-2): SAVISQKPSRDICQRGTSLTIQCQVDSQVTMMFWYRQQPGQSLTLIATANQGSEATYESGFVIDKFPISRPNLTFSTLTVSNMSPEDSSIYLCSVERQGRPTPKGYTFGSGTRLTVV.

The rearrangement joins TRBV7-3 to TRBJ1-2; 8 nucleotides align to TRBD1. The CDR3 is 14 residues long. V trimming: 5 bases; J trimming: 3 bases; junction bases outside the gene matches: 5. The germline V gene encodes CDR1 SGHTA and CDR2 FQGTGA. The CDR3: CASSPGGQDYGYTF. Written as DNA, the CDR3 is TGTGCCAGCAGCCCGGGGGGACAGGACTATGGCTACACCTTC.

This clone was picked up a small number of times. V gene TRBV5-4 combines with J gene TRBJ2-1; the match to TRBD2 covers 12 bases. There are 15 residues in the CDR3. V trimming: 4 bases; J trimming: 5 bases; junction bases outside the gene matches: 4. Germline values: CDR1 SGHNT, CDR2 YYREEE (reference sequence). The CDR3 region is CASSLGLAGNNEQFF. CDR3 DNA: TGTGCCAGCAGCCTGGGACTAGCGGGCAACAATGAGCAGTTCTTC.

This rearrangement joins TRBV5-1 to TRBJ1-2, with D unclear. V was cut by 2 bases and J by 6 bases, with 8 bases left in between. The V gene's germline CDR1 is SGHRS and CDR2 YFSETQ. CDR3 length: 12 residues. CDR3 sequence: CASSLNIDGYTF. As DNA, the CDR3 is TGCGCCAGCAGCTTAAACATTGATGGCTACACCTTC.

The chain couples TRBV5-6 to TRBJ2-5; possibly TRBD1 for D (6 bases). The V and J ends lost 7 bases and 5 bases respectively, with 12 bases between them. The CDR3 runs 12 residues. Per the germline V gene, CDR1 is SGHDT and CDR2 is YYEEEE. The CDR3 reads CASGLRGETQYF. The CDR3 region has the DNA TGTGCCAGCGGCCTGAGGGGGGAGACCCAGTACTTC.

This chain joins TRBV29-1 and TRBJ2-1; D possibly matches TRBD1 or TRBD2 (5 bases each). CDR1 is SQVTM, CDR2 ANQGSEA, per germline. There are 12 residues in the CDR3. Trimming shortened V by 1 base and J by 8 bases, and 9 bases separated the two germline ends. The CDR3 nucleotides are TGCAGCGTTGAAGGAAGAGGGGATGAGCAGTTCTTC. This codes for CSVEGRGDEQFF.

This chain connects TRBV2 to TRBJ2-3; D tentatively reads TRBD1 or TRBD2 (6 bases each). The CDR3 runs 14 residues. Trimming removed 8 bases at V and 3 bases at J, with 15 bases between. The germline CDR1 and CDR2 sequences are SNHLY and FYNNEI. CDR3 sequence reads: CASFRGQGTDTQYF. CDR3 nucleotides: TGTGCCAGCTTTCGGGGGCAGGGGACAGATACGCAGTATTTT.